Below are 7 T cell receptor beta chains sequenced from a single sample in a study of metastatic and nonmetastatic thyroid tumors. The entire patient cohort was treatment-naive prior to thyroid surgery. TCRdb reanalyzed the PCR reads with MiXCR. The sample lists some 11,000 clones, under 25% occurring once. Sequencing was done on a sample of adjacent normal tissue. These receptors originate from a female donor with papillary thyroid cancer or a benign thyroid nodule (not recorded which). Some clones in this sample may be carry-over from other donors' samples.

This clone was seen ten or more times. This chain links TRBV4-1 with TRBJ2-3; TRBD1 matches 10 bases. J gave up 6 bases and V 5 bases, and 8 bases lay outside the gene matches. This CDR3 is built from 15 residues. In germline, CDR1 is MGHRA, CDR2 YSYEKL. CDR3 in DNA: TGCGCCAGCAGCGTACGTGGGACAGGGGAGGATACGCAGTATTTT. It translates to CASSVRGTGEDTQYF.

This clone turned up a few times. A single base separates this from a much larger clone, so it may be a read error. The rearrangement uses TRBV3-1 and TRBJ2-7, with 7 bases that match TRBD2. This CDR3 region has 14 residues. CDR1 is LGHDT and CDR2 is YNNKEL in the germline V gene (reference sequence). Here the CDR3 reads CASSQAGARYEQSF. The CDR3 DNA reads as TGTGCCAGCAGCCAGGCGGGAGCGCGATACGAGCAGTCCTTC.

The V and J genes are TRBV13 and TRBJ2-3, with TRBD1 matching over 9 bases. The CDR3 runs to 16 residues. The trim removed 0 bases at V and 4 bases at J, leaving 5 bases unmatched. Germline CDR1 reads PRHDT; CDR2 reads FYEKMQ (reference sequence). The CDR3 sequence is CASSLGHRGPADTQYF. The CDR3 DNA follows: TGTGCCAGCAGCTTAGGTCACAGGGGGCCCGCAGATACGCAGTATTTT.

This clone appeared a few times. V is TRBV20-1 and J is TRBJ2-7; 7 bases align to TRBD2. Germline CDR1 and CDR2: DFQATT and SNEGSKA (reference sequence). The CDR3 has 16 amino acids. J was trimmed by 2 bases and V by 5 bases; bases with no gene match: 15. CDR3 residues: CSACPPRLADTYEQYF. DNA for the CDR3: TGCAGTGCTTGTCCCCCAAGGCTAGCGGACACCTACGAGCAGTACTTC.

This clone was counted ten times or more. The chain uses TRBV7-3 and TRBJ1-6; D is possibly TRBD1 (6 bases). Trimming took off 5 bases at V and 6 bases at J, with 8 bases between the two ends. The CDR3 consists of 13 residues. From germline, CDR1 is SGHTA and CDR2 FQGTGA. CDR3 region: CASSRTVNSPLHF. The CDR3 bases are TGTGCCAGCAGCCGGACAGTTAATTCACCCCTCCACTTT.

This clone qualifies as medium-sized. The rearrangement joins TRBV7-9 to TRBJ2-7, with 7 bases lining up with TRBD2. J gave up 3 bases and V 3 bases, and 2 bases lay outside the gene matches. This CDR3 has 13 amino acids. CDR1 and CDR2 from the germline V gene are SEHNR and FQNEAQ (reference sequence). The CDR3 coding sequence is TGTGCCAGCAGCTTGGGCGGGGGCTACGAGCAGTACTTC. Translated, it gives CASSLGGGYEQYF.

This clone has ten or more counts. CDR3 sequence: CASSFTGGRTDTQYF. CDR3 bases: TGCGCCAGCAGTTTTACGGGCGGGAGAACAGATACGCAGTATTTT. The chain links TRBV5-1 to TRBJ2-3; 7 positions agree with TRBD2. Germline CDR1 is SGHRS and CDR2 is YFSETQ. Trimming removed 5 bases from V and 3 bases from J; junction bases left unmatched: 9. This CDR3 is built from 15 residues. Variable domain in full (rest from reference TRBV5-1 and TRBJ2-3): KAGVTQTPRYLIKTRGQQVTLSCSPISGHRSVSWYQQTPGQGLQFLFEYFSETQRNKGNFPGRFSGRQFSNSRSEMNVSTLELGDSALYLCASSFTGGRTDTQYFGPGTRLTVL.